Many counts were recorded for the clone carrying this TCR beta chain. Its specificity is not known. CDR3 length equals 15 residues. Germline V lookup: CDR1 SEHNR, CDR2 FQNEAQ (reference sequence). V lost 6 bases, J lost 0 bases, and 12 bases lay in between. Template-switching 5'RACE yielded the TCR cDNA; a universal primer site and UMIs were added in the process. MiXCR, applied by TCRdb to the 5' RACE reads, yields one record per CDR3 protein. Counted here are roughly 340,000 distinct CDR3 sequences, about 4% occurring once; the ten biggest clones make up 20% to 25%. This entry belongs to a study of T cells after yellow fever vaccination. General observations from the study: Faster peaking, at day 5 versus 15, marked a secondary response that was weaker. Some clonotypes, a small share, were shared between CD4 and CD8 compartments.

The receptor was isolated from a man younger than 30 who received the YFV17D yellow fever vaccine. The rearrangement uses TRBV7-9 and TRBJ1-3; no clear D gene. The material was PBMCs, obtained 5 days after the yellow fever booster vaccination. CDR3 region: CASRTTELSGNTIYF. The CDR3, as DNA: TGTGCCAGCAGGACTACAGAACTCTCTGGAAACACCATATATTTT.